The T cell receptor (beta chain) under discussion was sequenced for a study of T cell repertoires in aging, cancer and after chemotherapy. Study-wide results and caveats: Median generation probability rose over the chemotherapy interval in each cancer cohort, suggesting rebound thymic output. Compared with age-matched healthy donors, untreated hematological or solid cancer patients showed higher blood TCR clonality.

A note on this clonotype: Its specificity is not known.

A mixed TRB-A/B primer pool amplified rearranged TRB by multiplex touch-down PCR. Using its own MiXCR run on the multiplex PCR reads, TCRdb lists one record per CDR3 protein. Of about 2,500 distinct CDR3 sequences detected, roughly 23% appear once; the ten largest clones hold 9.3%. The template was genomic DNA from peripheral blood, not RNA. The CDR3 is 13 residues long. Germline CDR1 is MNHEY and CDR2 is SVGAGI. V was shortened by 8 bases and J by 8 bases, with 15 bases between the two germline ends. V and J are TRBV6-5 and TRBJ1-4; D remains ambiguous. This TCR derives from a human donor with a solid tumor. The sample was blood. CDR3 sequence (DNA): TGTGCCAGCCAAGGACGTGTAGAGGAAAAACTGTTTTTT. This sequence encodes CASQGRVEEKLFF.